The text below deals with one T cell receptor beta chain. The use of a sample-barcoded 5' primer and a J-beta primer mix characterized a second PCR of about 7 to 12 cycles. One entry per CDR3 protein, called by TCRdb with MiXCR from the 5' RACE reads. The table includes 1,500,000 or so distinct CDR3 sequences, approximately 59% detected once. These data belong to a study of blood T cells in healthy people across ages. This TCR was recovered from a man between 18 and 29 years old in good health. The sequencing sample was made of blood.

This chain's CDR3 is CASSPRIGGTTGELFF. CDR3 bases: TGTGCCAGCAGCCCACGAATCGGGGGCACCACCGGGGAGCTGTTTTTT. The J gene is TRBJ2-2, the V gene TRBV11-2; D tentatively reads TRBD1 or TRBD2 (6 bases each). CDR3 length equals 16 residues. Germline V gene sequence: CDR1 SGHAT, CDR2 FQNNGV. Trimming took off 5 bases at V and 4 bases at J, with 17 bases between the two ends. Full variable domain (remainder filled in from reference TRBV11-2 and TRBJ2-2): EAGVAQSPRYKIIEKRQSVAFWCNPISGHATLYWYQQILGQGPKLLIQFQNNGVVDDSQLPKDRFSAERLKGVDSTLKIQPAKLEDSAVYLCASSPRIGGTTGELFFGEGSRLTVL.